Shown below are 7 T cell receptor beta chains from a single sample sequenced in a study of CD8 T cells in Susac syndrome. An input of about 0.5 to 1 ug of RNA was subjected to reverse transcription using random hexamers. TCRdb re-derived calls from the immunoSEQ multiplex PCR reads in MiXCR, one entry per CDR3 protein. The table lists some 190,000 distinct CDR3 sequences, almost 96% of them singletons. The sample was CD4+ T cells from PBMCs. The source is a human donor with multiple sclerosis.

This chain links TRBV30 with TRBJ2-5; D is unclear. The CDR3 extends over 11 amino acids. Trimming removed 4 bases at V and 1 base at J, with 4 bases between. Germline lookup yields CDR1 GTSNPN and CDR2 SVGIG (reference sequence). The CDR3: CAWTAQETQYF. In nucleotides, the CDR3 is TGTGCCTGGACAGCCCAAGAGACCCAGTACTTC.

The V call is TRBV9, the J call TRBJ1-2, with 8 bases fitting TRBD1. Germline CDR1 and CDR2: SGDLS and YYNGEE. The CDR3 has 14 amino acids. J lost 8 bases, V lost 0 bases, and 6 bases had no gene match. CDR3 residues: CASSVGTGGGGYTF. In DNA, the CDR3 is TGTGCCAGCAGCGTAGGAACAGGGGGTGGAGGCTACACCTTC.

V and J are TRBV30 and TRBJ2-1, with 9 nucleotides matching TRBD2. The ends lost 7 bases at V and 2 bases at J; junction bases unmatched: 15. The CDR3 consists of 17 residues. Germline V gene lookup returns CDR1 GTSNPN and CDR2 SVGIG (reference sequence). The DNA of the CDR3 is TGTGCCTCACCGATCCTTCGAGCGGGGGGCACCTACAATGAGCAGTTCTTC. Its translation: CASPILRAGGTYNEQFF. Drawing the rest from reference TRBV30 and TRBJ2-1, the complete variable domain is SQTIHQWPATLVQPVGSPLSLECTVEGTSNPNLYWYRQAAGRGLQLLFYSVGIGQISSEVPQNLSASRPQDRQFILSSKKLLLSDSGFYLCASPILRAGGTYNEQFFGPGTRLTVL.

The rearrangement uses TRBV15 and TRBJ1-6; no clear D gene. The CDR3 covers 13 residues. Deletions cut 3 bases from V and 7 bases from J, with 7 bases between. Germline CDR1 and CDR2: LNHNV and YYDKDF (reference sequence). DNA of the CDR3: TGTGCCACCAGCAGGGACTTCAATTCACCCCTCCACTTT. It yields the protein CATSRDFNSPLHF.

CDR3 bases: TGTGCCAGCACAGGACCGACAGGGAGCTCCTATAATTCACCCCTCCACTTT. Translated: CASTGPTGSSYNSPLHF. J is TRBJ1-6 and V is TRBV6-1; the match to TRBD1 covers 7 bases. The CDR3 runs 17 residues. Germline-derived CDR1 and CDR2 are MNHNS and SASEGT. V dropped 7 bases and J dropped 0; count of bases not matched to a gene: 9.

The chain has TRBV20-1 and TRBJ1-6; 9 bases are shared with TRBD1. With 5 bases clipped from V and 7 bases from J, the junction kept 6 bases outside the gene matches. The CDR3 extends over 14 amino acids. Germline V gene data show CDR1 as DFQATT and CDR2 as SNEGSKA (reference sequence). The CDR3 sequence: CSAGTGGGNSPLHF. CDR3 in DNA: TGCAGTGCTGGAACAGGGGGCGGAAATTCACCCCTCCACTTT.

The genes are TRBV27 and TRBJ2-7, with TRBD1 identical over 9 bases. The CDR3 has 15 amino acids. Trimming at V came to 2 bases and at J to 3 bases, leaving 5 bases not matched to a gene. Per germline, CDR1 MNHEY and CDR2 SMNVEV (reference sequence). CDR3 sequence: CASSLSTGGNYEQYF. For the CDR3, the DNA is TGTGCCAGCAGTTTAAGTACAGGGGGCAACTACGAGCAGTACTTC.